This record covers a single T cell receptor (beta chain). What it recognizes is unknown. These data are taken from a study of T-cell memory formation after mild COVID-19. General observations from the study: A balance of CD4 and CD8 characterized clones contracting day 15 to 85, whereas later expanders leaned CD4+.

CDR1 MNHEY and CDR2 SVGAGI come from the germline V gene. This CDR3 has 14 residues. With 4 bases clipped from V and 6 bases from J, the junction kept 7 bases outside the gene matches. TCRdb used MiXCR to reprocess the 5' RACE reads, holding one entry per CDR3 protein. The sample has a few hundred thousand distinct CDR3 sequences; around a quarter are singletons. The chain carries TRBV6-5 and TRBJ2-7; 9 bases agree with TRBD1. The TCR originated in an adult woman who had mild COVID-19 (a few samples of this study predate the infection). Cell type and time point are not known. The sample taken for sequencing was PBMCs or a T cell subset sorted from them (not recorded which). CDR3 amino acids: CASSSVDRGFEQYF. As DNA, the CDR3 is TGTGCCAGCAGTTCGGTCGACAGGGGGTTCGAGCAGTACTTC.